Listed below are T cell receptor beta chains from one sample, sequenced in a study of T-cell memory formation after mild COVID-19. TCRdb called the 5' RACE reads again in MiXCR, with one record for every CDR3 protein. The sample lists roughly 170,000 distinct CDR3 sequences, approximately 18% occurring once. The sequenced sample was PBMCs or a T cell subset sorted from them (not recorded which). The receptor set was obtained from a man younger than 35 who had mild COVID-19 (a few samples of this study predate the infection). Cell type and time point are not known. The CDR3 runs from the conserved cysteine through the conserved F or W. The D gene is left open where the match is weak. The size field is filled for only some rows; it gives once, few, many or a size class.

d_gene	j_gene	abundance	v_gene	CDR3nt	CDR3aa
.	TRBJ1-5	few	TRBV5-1	TGCGCCAGCAGTACGGACCCAAGGCAGCCCCAGCATTTT	CASSTDPRQPQHF
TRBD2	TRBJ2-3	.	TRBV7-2	TGTGCCAGCAGCTTAGGGAGCGGTAGCGGGAGCACAGATACGCAGTATTTT	CASSLGSGSGSTDTQYF
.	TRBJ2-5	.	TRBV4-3	TGCGCCAGCAGCCCGGGTGGAGTCCCTGGGGGGGAGACCCAGTACTTC	CASSPGGVPGGETQYF
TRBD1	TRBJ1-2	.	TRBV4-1	TGCGCCAGCAGCTCCCCGACAGGGGGCTATTGCTACACCTTC	CASSSPTGGYCYTF
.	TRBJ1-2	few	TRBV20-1	TGCAGTGGGCCCCGTGGGGGCGACTATGGCTACACCTTC	CSGPRGGDYGYTF
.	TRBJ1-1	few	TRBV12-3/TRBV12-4	TGTGCCAGCAGCCCCCGCAGGGGTGTCGCTGAAGCTTTCTTT	CASSPRRGVAEAFF
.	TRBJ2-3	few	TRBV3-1	TGTGCCAGCAGCCTAGTGGGGCGGGATACGCAGTATTTT	CASSLVGRDTQYF
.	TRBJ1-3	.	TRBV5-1	TGCGCCAGCAGCTTTGGAAACTCTGGAAACACCATATATTTT	CASSFGNSGNTIYF
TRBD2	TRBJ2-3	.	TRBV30	TGTGCCTGGAGCCTGGGACTAGCGATATTGGATACGCAGTATTTT	CAWSLGLAILDTQYF
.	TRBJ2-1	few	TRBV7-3	TGTGCCAGCAGCCAACAGGGCGGTAATGAGCAGTTCTTC	CASSQQGGNEQFF
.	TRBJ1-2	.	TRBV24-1	TGTGCCACCAGTGATCGCAGGAACTATGGCTACACCTTC	CATSDRRNYGYTF
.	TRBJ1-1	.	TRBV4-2	TGTGCCAGCAGCCAAGATGGGCGCGGAGCTTTCTTT	CASSQDGRGAFF